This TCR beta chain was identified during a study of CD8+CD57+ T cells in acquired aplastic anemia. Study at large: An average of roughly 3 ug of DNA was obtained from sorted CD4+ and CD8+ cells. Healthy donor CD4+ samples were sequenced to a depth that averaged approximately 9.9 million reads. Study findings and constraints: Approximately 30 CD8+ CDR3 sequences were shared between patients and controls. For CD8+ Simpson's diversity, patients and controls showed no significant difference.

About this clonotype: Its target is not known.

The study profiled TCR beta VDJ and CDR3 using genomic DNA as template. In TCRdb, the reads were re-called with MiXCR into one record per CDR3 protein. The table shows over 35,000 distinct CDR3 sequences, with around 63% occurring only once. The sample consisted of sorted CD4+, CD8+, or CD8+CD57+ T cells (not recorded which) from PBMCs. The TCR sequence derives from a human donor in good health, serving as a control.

In nucleotides, the CDR3 is TGTGCCAGCAGTGCCGGGACAGGGGGCTCACCCCTCCACTTT. Translated: CASSAGTGGSPLHF. The chain recombines TRBV2 with TRBJ1-6, with 12 nucleotides matching TRBD1. Germline loops: CDR1 SNHLY, CDR2 FYNNEI. With 4 bases clipped from V and 10 bases from J, the junction kept 2 bases outside the gene matches. This CDR3 region has 14 residues.